Below, one TCR beta chain is given with its context. The method was immunoSEQ multiplex PCR; TCRdb's version includes in-frame clones alone and lacks a portion of them. The table lists around 81,000 clones, approximately 80% of them singletons. Germline V lookup: CDR1 SGDLS, CDR2 YYNGEE. The CDR3 has 16 residues. Trimming cost V 3 bases and J 11 bases, with 26 bases left between them. The data are from a study of technical replicates of blood from several donors. Sequenced input: PBMCs. V gene TRBV9 combines with J gene TRBJ1-1; TRBD1 might be the D (6 bases). This TCR was sampled from a human donor in good health. Some clones in this sample may be carry-over from other donors' samples. CDR3 region: CASSAHGGGNTEKAFF. The CDR3 DNA follows: TGTGCCAGCAGCGCTCATGGGGGGGGCAACACTGAAAAGGCTTTCTTT.